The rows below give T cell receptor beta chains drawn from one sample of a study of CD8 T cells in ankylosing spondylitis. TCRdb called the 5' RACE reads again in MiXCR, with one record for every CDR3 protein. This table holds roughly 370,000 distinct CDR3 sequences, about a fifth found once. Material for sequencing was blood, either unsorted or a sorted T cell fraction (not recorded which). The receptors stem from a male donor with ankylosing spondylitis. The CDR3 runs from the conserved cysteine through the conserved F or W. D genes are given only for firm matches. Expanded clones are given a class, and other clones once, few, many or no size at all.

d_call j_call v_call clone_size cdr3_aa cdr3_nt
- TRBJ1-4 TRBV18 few CASTMPGPNEKLFF TGTGCCAGCACCATGCCAGGGCCAAATGAAAAACTGTTTTTT
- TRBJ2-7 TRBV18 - CASSPQGFYEQYF TGTGCCAGCTCACCTCAGGGGTTCTACGAGCAGTACTTC
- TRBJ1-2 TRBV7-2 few CASSFRWANYGYTF TGTGCCAGCAGCTTCAGGTGGGCTAACTATGGCTACACCTTC
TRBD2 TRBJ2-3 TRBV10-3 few CAISDSAGATDTQYF TGTGCCATCAGTGATTCGGCGGGAGCGACAGATACGCAGTATTTT
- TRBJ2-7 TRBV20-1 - CSARPGTLVSYEQYF TGCAGTGCTAGACCCGGGACTCTCGTCTCCTACGAGCAGTACTTC
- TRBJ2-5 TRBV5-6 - CASSFTSGPQETQYF TGTGCCAGCAGCTTCACCTCCGGGCCCCAAGAGACCCAGTACTTC
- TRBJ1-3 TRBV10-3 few CAIGQPNSGNTIYF TGTGCCATCGGACAGCCCAACTCTGGAAACACCATATATTTT
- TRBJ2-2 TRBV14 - CASSPIGRAGELFF TGTGCCAGCAGCCCAATAGGGCGCGCCGGGGAGCTGTTTTTT
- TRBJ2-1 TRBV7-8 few CASSLIVGEQFF TGTGCCAGCAGCCTCATTGTGGGTGAGCAGTTCTTC
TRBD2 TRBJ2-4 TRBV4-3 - CASSQDRAGGAKNIQHF TGCGCCAGCAGCCAAGATCGTGCGGGAGGAGCCAAAAACATTCAGCACTTC
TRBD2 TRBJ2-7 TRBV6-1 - CASSEAGTSSSHEQYF TGTGCCAGCAGCGAAGCCGGGACTAGCTCGTCCCACGAGCAGTACTTC
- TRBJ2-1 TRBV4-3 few CASSVAASSYNEQFF TGCGCCAGCAGTGTAGCGGCGAGCTCCTACAATGAGCAGTTCTTC
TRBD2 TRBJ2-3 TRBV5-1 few CASSLESPSGTTDTQYF TGCGCCAGCAGCTTGGAGAGTCCTAGCGGGACCACAGATACGCAGTATTTT
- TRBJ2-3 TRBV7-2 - CASSQLEVRTDTQYF TGTGCCAGCAGCCAACTAGAAGTTCGAACAGATACGCAGTATTTT
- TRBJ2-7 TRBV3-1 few CASSRYETGLYEQYF TGTGCCAGCAGCCGATACGAGACAGGTCTATACGAGCAGTACTTC
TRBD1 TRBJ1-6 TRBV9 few CASSRPGGEYSPLHF TGTGCCAGCAGCCGACCAGGGGGCGAATATTCACCCCTCCACTTT
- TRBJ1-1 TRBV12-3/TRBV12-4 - CASSPKIHRKEAFF TGTGCCAGCAGTCCAAAAATCCACAGGAAGGAAGCTTTCTTT
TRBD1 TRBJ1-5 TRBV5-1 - CASSALQGAQPQHF TGCGCCAGCAGCGCCTTACAGGGGGCTCAGCCCCAGCATTTT
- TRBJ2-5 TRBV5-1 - CASSFRPEGTQYF TGCGCCAGCAGCTTTAGACCCGAAGGGACCCAGTACTTC
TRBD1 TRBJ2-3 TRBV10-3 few CAITPDRGRVDTQYF TGTGCCATCACTCCAGACAGGGGTCGGGTAGATACGCAGTATTTT
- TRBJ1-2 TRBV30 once CACQFGYGYTF TGTGCCTGCCAGTTTGGGTATGGCTACACCTTC
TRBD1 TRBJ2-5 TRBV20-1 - CSARDLGTGGETQYF TGCAGTGCTAGAGATTTGGGGACAGGAGGAGAGACCCAGTACTTC
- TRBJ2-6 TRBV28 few CASGGRISGANVLTF TGTGCCAGCGGAGGACGGATCTCTGGGGCCAACGTCCTGACTTTC
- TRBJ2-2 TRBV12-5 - CASGLVRWTNNTGELFF TGTGCTAGTGGTTTGGTACGATGGACCAACAACACCGGGGAGCTGTTTTTT
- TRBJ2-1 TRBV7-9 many CASSSTPSLGEQFF TGTGCCAGCAGCTCGACACCCTCTCTTGGCGAGCAGTTCTTC
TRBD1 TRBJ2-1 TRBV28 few CASIPDRVYNEQFF TGTGCCAGCATTCCGGACAGGGTTTACAATGAGCAGTTCTTC
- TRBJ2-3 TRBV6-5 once CASSYSRLQVYTDTQYF TGTGCCAGCAGTTACTCACGGCTACAGGTTTACACAGATACGCAGTATTTT
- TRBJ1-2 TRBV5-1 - CASSTGDRQNYGYTF TGCGCCAGCAGCACGGGGGACCGGCAAAACTATGGCTACACCTTC
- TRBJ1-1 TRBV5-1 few CASSLVLGSEAFF TGCGCCAGCAGCCTCGTGCTGGGGAGTGAAGCTTTCTTT
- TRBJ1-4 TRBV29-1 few CSVELDGTNEKLFF TGCAGCGTTGAGCTTGACGGGACTAATGAAAAACTGTTTTTT
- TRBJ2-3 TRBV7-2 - CASSLRVSTDTQYF TGTGCCAGCAGCTTAAGGGTTTCCACAGATACGCAGTATTTT
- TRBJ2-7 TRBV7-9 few CASSLIGRTYEQYF TGTGCCAGCAGCTTAATAGGGAGGACCTACGAGCAGTACTTC
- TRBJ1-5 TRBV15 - CATSVTRGGNQPQHF TGTGCCACCAGCGTAACCAGGGGAGGGAATCAGCCCCAGCATTTT
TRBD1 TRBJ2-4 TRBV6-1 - CASRPGGLAKNIQYF TGTGCCAGCAGACCAGGGGGTCTAGCCAAAAACATTCAGTACTTC
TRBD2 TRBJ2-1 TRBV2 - CASNEGSGLGSYNEQFF TGTGCCAGCAACGAGGGTAGCGGACTAGGCTCCTACAATGAGCAGTTCTTC
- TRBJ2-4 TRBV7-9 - CASSFNGTVKNIQYF TGTGCCAGCAGCTTTAACGGGACGGTTAAAAACATTCAGTACTTC
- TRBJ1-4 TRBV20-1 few CSASGKAPGKLFF TGCAGTGCTAGTGGGAAAGCGCCGGGAAAACTGTTTTTT
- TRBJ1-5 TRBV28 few CASSLVQGHFSNQPQHF TGTGCCAGCAGTTTAGTACAGGGCCACTTTAGCAATCAGCCCCAGCATTTT
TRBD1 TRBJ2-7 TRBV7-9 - CASSTTGTYEQYF TGTGCCAGCAGCACGACAGGGACCTACGAGCAGTACTTC
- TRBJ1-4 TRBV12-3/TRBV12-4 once CASSLTQGGRSEKLFF TGTGCCAGCAGTCTCACCCAGGGCGGGAGGAGCGAAAAACTGTTTTTT
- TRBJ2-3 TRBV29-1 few CSVGSGAATDTQYF TGCAGCGTTGGGTCGGGGGCAGCCACAGATACGCAGTATTTT
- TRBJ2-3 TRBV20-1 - CSARGRIMSDTQYF TGCAGTGCTAGAGGGCGAATCATGTCGGATACGCAGTATTTT
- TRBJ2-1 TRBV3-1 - CASSQGSGEPANEQFF TGTGCCAGCAGCCAAGGATCGGGAGAGCCTGCCAATGAGCAGTTCTTC
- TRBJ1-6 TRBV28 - CASSFTRSPLHF TGTGCCAGCAGTTTTACCCGGTCACCCCTCCACTTT
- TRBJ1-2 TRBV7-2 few CASSLEGRPRDGYTF TGTGCCAGCAGCTTAGAAGGACGGCCCAGGGATGGCTACACCTTC
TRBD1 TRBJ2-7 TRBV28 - CATQTGVTGYEQYF TGTGCCACTCAAACAGGGGTCACGGGCTACGAGCAGTACTTC
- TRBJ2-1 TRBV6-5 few CASSYSWGESEQFF TGTGCCAGCAGTTACTCGTGGGGAGAGAGTGAGCAGTTCTTC
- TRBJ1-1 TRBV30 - CAWSVQLNTEAFF TGTGCCTGGAGTGTCCAGCTGAACACTGAAGCTTTCTTT
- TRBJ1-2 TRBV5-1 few CASSLTGPNYGYTF TGCGCCAGCAGCTTAACCGGGCCTAACTATGGCTACACCTTC
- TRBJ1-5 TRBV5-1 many CASSLGGSSNQPQHF TGCGCCAGCAGCTTGGGGGGTAGTAGCAATCAGCCCCAGCATTTT
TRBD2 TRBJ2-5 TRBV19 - CASSKGLGQETQYF TGTGCCAGTAGCAAAGGACTAGGCCAAGAGACCCAGTACTTC
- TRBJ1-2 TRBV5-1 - CASSWGLGVYGYTF TGCGCCAGCAGCTGGGGGTTGGGAGTCTATGGCTACACCTTC
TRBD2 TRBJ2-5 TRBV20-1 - CSARTLAGTHQETQYF TGCAGTGCTAGAACGCTAGCGGGAACCCACCAAGAGACCCAGTACTTC